The rows below give T cell receptor beta chains drawn from one sample of a study of T cell changes during pregnancy in multiple sclerosis. Measured with immunoSEQ multiplex PCR; TCRdb has only the in-frame clones, and not every one. The table has about 30,000 clones, around 89% seen once; the top ten hold around 6.9%. The sequencing used CD8+ T cells from peripheral blood mononuclear cells, collected in the second trimester of pregnancy. Every receptor here comes from a female donor with multiple sclerosis, enrolled in a pregnancy study. Each CDR3 is given with its conserved first and last residue. Each record gives: V gene, J gene, D gene, clone size, CDR3 DNA, CDR3 protein. A D gene is named only where the DNA matches it firmly. The size field is filled for only some rows; it gives once, few, many or a size class.

>TRBV15|TRBJ1-3|TRBD1|.
TGTGCCACCAGCACGGACAGGGGTAGAAACACCATATATTTT
CATSTDRGRNTIYF
>TRBV2|TRBJ1-4|TRBD1|.
TGTGCCAGCAGTGAGGGGACAGGGGGCGGAAAACTGTTTTTT
CASSEGTGGGKLFF
>TRBV18|TRBJ2-2|.|.
TGTGCCAGCTCAGCGTCGACTAGTCCGAACACCGGGGAGCTGTTTTTT
CASSASTSPNTGELFF
>TRBV9|TRBJ2-7|TRBD1|.
TGTGCCAGCAGCGTAGGGGGACAGGGGCTCTACGAGCAGTACTTC
CASSVGGQGLYEQYF
>TRBV5-8|TRBJ2-6|.|few
TGTGCCAGCAGCCCGAGAGCAGGGGCACACTCTGGGGCCAACGTCCTGACTTTC
CASSPRAGAHSGANVLTF
>TRBV28|TRBJ2-1|.|.
TGTGCCAGCAGTCGGGAACTCCCTTTGGATGAGCAGTTCTTC
CASSRELPLDEQFF
>TRBV11-3|TRBJ2-1|TRBD2|.
TGTGCCAGCAGCTTACAGCGGGGGGGCCATCACAATGAGCAGTTCTTC
CASSLQRGGHHNEQFF
>TRBV5-4|TRBJ2-1|TRBD2|.
TGTGCCAGCAGCTTAGTACTAGCGGGGGGGCGCGATGAGCAGTTCTTC
CASSLVLAGGRDEQFF
>TRBV4-3|TRBJ2-7|TRBD2|.
TGCGCCAGCAGTCCCGGGACTAGCGGTACCTACGAGCAGTACTTC
CASSPGTSGTYEQYF
>TRBV19|TRBJ2-7|.|.
TGTGCCAGTAGCCCCGGAGGGAGCGTGGTAGAGCAGTACTTC
CASSPGGSVVEQYF
>TRBV7-2|TRBJ1-5|.|.
TGTGCCAGCAGCTTATGGCAGGCTCAGCCCCAGCATTTT
CASSLWQAQPQHF
>TRBV28|TRBJ1-2|.|.
TGTGCCAGCTCCTTGGCGGATGGCTACACCTTC
CASSLADGYTF
>TRBV7-9|TRBJ2-7|TRBD1|few
TGTGCCAGCAGCTTAGGCGGACAGGGGCTCCCCGAGCAGTACTTC
CASSLGGQGLPEQYF
>TRBV6-6|TRBJ1-5|TRBD1|.
TGTGCCAGCATCGGACAGGGCAATCAGCCCCAGCATTTT
CASIGQGNQPQHF
>TRBV13|TRBJ2-1|TRBD2|.
TGTGCCAGCAGCTTATGGGGACTAGGCTACAATGAGCAGTTCTTC
CASSLWGLGYNEQFF
>TRBV5-4|TRBJ2-2|TRBD2|few
TGTGCCAGCAGCTTGAGCGGGAGCTTGCCCGGGGAGCTGTTTTTT
CASSLSGSLPGELFF
>TRBV19|TRBJ1-2|.|.
TGTGCCAGTAGTATTGGGGGGGAGCTCCCCTATAACTATGGCTACACCTTC
CASSIGGELPYNYGYTF
>TRBV5-1|TRBJ2-5|TRBD2|.
TGCGCCAGCAGCTTGGGCGGGACTAGCGCTCAAGAGACCCAGTACTTC
CASSLGGTSAQETQYF
>TRBV5-1|TRBJ2-2|TRBD2|.
TGCGCCAGCAGCTTGGGACTAGCGGGAGGTCCTACCGGGGAGCTGTTTTTT
CASSLGLAGGPTGELFF
>TRBV6-5|TRBJ2-1|TRBD2|.
TGTGCCAGCAGTTACTCGACGACAAGCGGGATTTGTGAGCAGTTCTTC
CASSYSTTSGICEQFF
>TRBV21-1|TRBJ1-4|.|.
TGTGCCAGCAGCAAGAGGGGGATGCTCATAGATGAAAAACTGTTTTTT
CASSKRGMLIDEKLFF
>TRBV7-9|TRBJ1-2|.|.
TGTGCCAGCAGCTTGGGGGGTTTGGGGGATTACGATGGCTACACCTTC
CASSLGGLGDYDGYTF
>TRBV6-1|TRBJ2-5|.|.
TGTGCCAGCAGTGAAGTATCCCCGGACAGACAAGAGACCCAGTACTTC
CASSEVSPDRQETQYF
>TRBV5-6|TRBJ1-6|.|.
TGTGCCAGCAGCTTGGCAGGAAGCTCCTATAATTCACCCCTCCACTTT
CASSLAGSSYNSPLHF
>TRBV18|TRBJ2-6|.|.
TGTGCCAGCTCACCGACGCGGGAAACTGGGGCCAACGTCCTGACTTTC
CASSPTRETGANVLTF
>TRBV27|TRBJ2-5|.|.
TGTGCCAGCAGTTACGTCCGGGACTACCAAGAGACCCAGTACTTC
CASSYVRDYQETQYF
>TRBV4-3|TRBJ2-7|TRBD2|once
TGCGCCAGCAGCCAAGGGGTAGCGGGGGCTACCTCCTACGAGCAGTACTTC
CASSQGVAGATSYEQYF
>TRBV7-8|TRBJ1-5|TRBD1|.
TGTGCCAGCAGCCCGATTGGGACAGGGGGCCACAATCAGCCCCAGCATTTT
CASSPIGTGGHNQPQHF
>TRBV6-1|TRBJ2-1|.|few
TGTGCCAGCAGTGAGGCTGCAAACGAACCCTACAATGAGCAGTTCTTC
CASSEAANEPYNEQFF
>TRBV19|TRBJ1-6|.|.
TGTGCCAGTAGTATTTACGGGGAGGATTCACCCCTCCACTTT
CASSIYGEDSPLHF
>TRBV28|TRBJ2-5|TRBD2|.
TGTGCCAGCAGTTCGTGGACTAGCGGGACGGAGACCCAGTACTTC
CASSSWTSGTETQYF
>TRBV15|TRBJ1-5|.|.
TGTGCCACCAGTCTCGACATTCATAGCAATCAGCCCCAGCATTTT
CATSLDIHSNQPQHF
>TRBV27|TRBJ1-1|TRBD1|.
TGTGCCAGCAGTGACCGGGACAGCACCCCAACAACTGAAGCTTTCTTT
CASSDRDSTPTTEAFF
>TRBV28|TRBJ2-2|.|.
TGTGCCAGCAGTTCCCAAAACACCGGGGAGCTGTTTTTT
CASSSQNTGELFF
>TRBV5-6|TRBJ1-5|TRBD1|.
TGTGCCAGCAGCTTGGGGACCGACAGGGGAGGCAATCAGCCCCAGCATTTT
CASSLGTDRGGNQPQHF
>TRBV28|TRBJ2-5|.|.
TGTGCCAGCAGCCCCCTTCGGGGGGCAGAGACCCAGTACTTC
CASSPLRGAETQYF
>TRBV30|TRBJ2-5|.|.
TGTGCCTGGAGTTTCGGCAGGGAGACCCAGTACTTC
CAWSFGRETQYF
>TRBV7-9|TRBJ1-4|.|.
TGTGCCAGCAGCTACCAGGTGGGCGATGAAAAACTGTTTTTT
CASSYQVGDEKLFF
>TRBV15|TRBJ2-7|.|once
TGTGCCACCAGCAGACCACCCCCCGGGGACTACGAGCAGTACTTC
CATSRPPPGDYEQYF
>TRBV7-8|TRBJ1-1|.|.
TGTGCCAGCAGCCCCGGGGGAGGGACGAACACTGAAGCTTTCTTT
CASSPGGGTNTEAFF
>TRBV5-1|TRBJ2-7|.|few
TGCGCCAGCAGCGGGGACAACACCTACGAGCAGTACTTC
CASSGDNTYEQYF
>TRBV7-8|TRBJ1-2|.|.
TGTGCCAGCAGCTTCGATCGCAGTAATAATGGCTACACCTTC
CASSFDRSNNGYTF
>TRBV7-9|TRBJ1-2|TRBD1|.
TGTGCCAGCAGCGTATTGCCGGGACAGCCCCAGGAATATGGCTACACCTTC
CASSVLPGQPQEYGYTF
>TRBV7-8|TRBJ2-5|TRBD2|.
TGTGCCAGCAGCTTACGCAGCGGGGGGGCCTCAGAGACCCAGTACTTC
CASSLRSGGASETQYF
>TRBV14|TRBJ2-7|.|few
TGTGCCAGCCGCTTTTCTAGCTCCTACGAGCAGTACTTC
CASRFSSSYEQYF
>TRBV4-3|TRBJ2-7|.|.
TGCGCCAGCAGCCCGTCGTTTCCCTCTCCCTACGAGCAGTACTTC
CASSPSFPSPYEQYF
>TRBV10-3|TRBJ1-5|.|.
TGTGCCATCAGTGAGGAAACAGGCGTATTGCCCCAGCATTTT
CAISEETGVLPQHF
>TRBV10-3|TRBJ2-2|.|once
TGTGCCATCAGTGAAGGGGCCGGGGAGCTGTTTTTT
CAISEGAGELFF